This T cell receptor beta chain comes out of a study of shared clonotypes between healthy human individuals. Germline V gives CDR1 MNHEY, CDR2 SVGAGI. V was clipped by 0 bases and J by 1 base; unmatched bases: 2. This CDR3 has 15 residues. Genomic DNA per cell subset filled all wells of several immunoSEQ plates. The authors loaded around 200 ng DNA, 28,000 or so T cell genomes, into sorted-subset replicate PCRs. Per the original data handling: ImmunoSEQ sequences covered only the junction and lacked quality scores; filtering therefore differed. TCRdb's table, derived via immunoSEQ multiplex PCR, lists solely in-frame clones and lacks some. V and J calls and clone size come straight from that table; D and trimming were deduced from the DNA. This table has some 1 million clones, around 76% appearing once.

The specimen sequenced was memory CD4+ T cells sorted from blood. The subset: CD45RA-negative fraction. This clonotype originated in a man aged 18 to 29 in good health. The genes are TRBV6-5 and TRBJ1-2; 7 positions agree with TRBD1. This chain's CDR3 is CASSYSAGGNYGYTF. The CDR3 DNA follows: TGTGCCAGCAGTTACTCCGCAGGGGGTAACTATGGCTACACCTTC.